The rows below give T cell receptor beta chains drawn from one sample of a study of shared clonotypes between healthy human individuals. Produced via immunoSEQ multiplex PCR; TCRdb's table is partial and in-frame only. Of nearly 2 million clones listed, 85% to 95% were seen once; the top ten hold approximately 1%. Sequencing was done on a sample of naive CD8+ T cells sorted from blood. All receptors derive from a man aged 18 to 30 in good health. Each CDR3 is given with its conserved first and last residue. Fields, in order: clone size, J gene, D gene, V gene, CDR3 DNA, CDR3 protein. The D gene is left open where the match is weak. A row's size may be missing; if present it is once, few, many or a size class.

clone_size: .
j_call: TRBJ1-2
d_call: .
v_call: TRBV5-6
cdr3_nt: TGTGCCAGCAGCTTCGGGGGACACGGAGCCTCTAACTATGGCTACACCTTC
cdr3_aa: CASSFGGHGASNYGYTF

clone_size: .
j_call: TRBJ1-2
d_call: .
v_call: TRBV20-1
cdr3_nt: TGCAGTGCTGTCGCAGACTATGGCTACACCTTC
cdr3_aa: CSAVADYGYTF

clone_size: .
j_call: TRBJ2-2
d_call: .
v_call: TRBV15
cdr3_nt: TGTGCCACCAGCAGAGATCGGACCGGGGAGCTGTTTTTT
cdr3_aa: CATSRDRTGELFF

clone_size: .
j_call: TRBJ2-3
d_call: .
v_call: TRBV28
cdr3_nt: TGTGCCAGCAGTTTTATCGGTCTAGCCCATGGCCGCGTCCTTGGCACAGATACGCAGTATTTT
cdr3_aa: CASSFIGLAHGRVLGTDTQYF

clone_size: .
j_call: TRBJ2-5
d_call: TRBD2
v_call: TRBV5-6
cdr3_nt: TGTGCCAGCAGCCCCTGGGTAGCGGGGGTTCTGTACCAAGAGACCCAGTACTTC
cdr3_aa: CASSPWVAGVLYQETQYF

clone_size: .
j_call: TRBJ2-1
d_call: TRBD2
v_call: TRBV10-2
cdr3_nt: TGCGCCAGCAGTGGGACTAGCGGGAGGAGTCTGGAGTTCTTC
cdr3_aa: CASSGTSGRSLEFF

clone_size: few
j_call: TRBJ2-7
d_call: .
v_call: TRBV11-2
cdr3_nt: TGTGCCAGCAGCTTGTTAACAGGGCCGCCCGAGCAGTACTTC
cdr3_aa: CASSLLTGPPEQYF

clone_size: .
j_call: TRBJ2-3
d_call: TRBD2
v_call: TRBV7-8
cdr3_nt: TGTGCCAGCAGCTCCTGGGGGGGAGGAGATACGCAGTATTTT
cdr3_aa: CASSSWGGGDTQYF

clone_size: once
j_call: TRBJ2-3
d_call: .
v_call: TRBV4-1
cdr3_nt: TGCGCCAGCAGCCAAGGTTTAGATACGCAGTATTTT
cdr3_aa: CASSQGLDTQYF

clone_size: .
j_call: TRBJ2-1
d_call: TRBD2
v_call: TRBV6-5
cdr3_nt: TGTGCCAGCAGTCCACCTGGACTAGCGTGGTTCTTC
cdr3_aa: CASSPPGLAWFF

clone_size: .
j_call: TRBJ2-5
d_call: TRBD2
v_call: TRBV28
cdr3_nt: TGTGCCAGCAGTTTATTGGAGATTAGCGGGGGGGGCTTTGGAGAGACCCAGTACTTC
cdr3_aa: CASSLLEISGGGFGETQYF

clone_size: .
j_call: TRBJ1-6
d_call: .
v_call: TRBV27
cdr3_nt: TGTGCCAGCAGTTTATCCGGCGGAAATTCACCCCTCCACTTT
cdr3_aa: CASSLSGGNSPLHF

clone_size: .
j_call: TRBJ2-7
d_call: TRBD1
v_call: TRBV6-1
cdr3_nt: TGTGCCAGCGCACCAATTACAGGGGCGTACGAGCAGTACTTC
cdr3_aa: CASAPITGAYEQYF

clone_size: .
j_call: TRBJ2-1
d_call: .
v_call: TRBV13
cdr3_nt: TGTGCCAGCAGCCAGGGACCGAATGACAATGAGCAGTTCTTC
cdr3_aa: CASSQGPNDNEQFF

clone_size: .
j_call: TRBJ2-7
d_call: .
v_call: TRBV19
cdr3_nt: TGTGCCAGTAGTTTAGGGCTCGGGGCCTACGAGCAGTACTTC
cdr3_aa: CASSLGLGAYEQYF

clone_size: .
j_call: TRBJ2-7
d_call: TRBD1
v_call: TRBV5-4
cdr3_nt: TGTGCCAGCGGAGCCTGGGACAGAACCTACGAGCAGTACTTC
cdr3_aa: CASGAWDRTYEQYF

clone_size: .
j_call: TRBJ2-7
d_call: TRBD1
v_call: TRBV13
cdr3_nt: TGTGCCAGCAGCCTCCGGGACAGCTCCTACGAGCAGTACTTC
cdr3_aa: CASSLRDSSYEQYF

clone_size: .
j_call: TRBJ2-7
d_call: .
v_call: TRBV6-1
cdr3_nt: TGTGCCAGCAGCGAAAAGACCTTAGCTTTCTCCTACGAGCAGTACTTC
cdr3_aa: CASSEKTLAFSYEQYF

clone_size: .
j_call: TRBJ2-2
d_call: .
v_call: TRBV7-2
cdr3_nt: TGTGCCAGCAGCTCGGGACTTACGAACACCGGGGAGCTGTTTTTT
cdr3_aa: CASSSGLTNTGELFF

clone_size: .
j_call: TRBJ2-7
d_call: TRBD2
v_call: TRBV19
cdr3_nt: TGTGCCAGTAGTATGGGACTAGCGGGAGGATACGAGCAGTACTTC
cdr3_aa: CASSMGLAGGYEQYF

clone_size: .
j_call: TRBJ2-7
d_call: TRBD2
v_call: TRBV7-9
cdr3_nt: TGTGCCAGCAGCCCAGGACTAGCGGGATCCTACGAGCAGTACTTC
cdr3_aa: CASSPGLAGSYEQYF

clone_size: .
j_call: TRBJ2-7
d_call: .
v_call: TRBV7-9
cdr3_nt: TGTGCCAGCAGCTTCCGAGACAACTACGAGCAGTACTTC
cdr3_aa: CASSFRDNYEQYF

clone_size: .
j_call: TRBJ1-1
d_call: .
v_call: TRBV5-6
cdr3_nt: TGTGCCAGCAGCTCAGCCGCAGGGTCGGGTGTAGCTTTCTTT
cdr3_aa: CASSSAAGSGVAFF

clone_size: .
j_call: TRBJ2-7
d_call: .
v_call: TRBV4-1
cdr3_nt: TGCGCCAGCAGCCAAGATCGCCACGAGCAGTACTTC
cdr3_aa: CASSQDRHEQYF

clone_size: .
j_call: TRBJ2-7
d_call: .
v_call: TRBV9
cdr3_nt: TGTGCCAGCAGCGTAGACGTGGGAGTAGGGTCCTACGAGCAGTACTTC
cdr3_aa: CASSVDVGVGSYEQYF

clone_size: few
j_call: TRBJ1-1
d_call: .
v_call: TRBV4-1
cdr3_nt: TGCGCCAGCACGGTGGGCGTGAACACTGAAGCTTTCTTT
cdr3_aa: CASTVGVNTEAFF

clone_size: .
j_call: TRBJ2-7
d_call: TRBD2
v_call: TRBV4-3
cdr3_nt: TGCGCCAGCAGCCAAGAAGGGAGCGGGAGGGCCTACGAGCAGTACTTC
cdr3_aa: CASSQEGSGRAYEQYF

clone_size: .
j_call: TRBJ2-7
d_call: .
v_call: TRBV27
cdr3_nt: TGTGCCAGCAGTTTTGGGTACTCCTACGAGCAGTACTTC
cdr3_aa: CASSFGYSYEQYF